The rows below give T cell receptor beta chains drawn from one sample of a study of T-cell reconstitution after alpha-beta-depleted transplantation in children. From the PCR reads, TCRdb called clonotypes with MiXCR, one entry per CDR3 protein. The sample has 450,000 to 500,000 distinct CDR3 sequences, 12% seen once. Material: PBMCs from the stem cell graft donor, obtained from the stem cell graft. Every receptor here comes from a human donor who donated a stem cell graft to a child with combined immunodeficiency. Both conserved end residues are part of each CDR3. Fields, in order: V gene, D gene, J gene, CDR3 protein. D genes are given only for firm matches.

>TRBV20-1|-|TRBJ2-7
CSARAQGGEQYF
>TRBV5-5|-|TRBJ2-7
CASSLVWGQTTYEQYF
>TRBV9|-|TRBJ2-2
CASSLDGSLTGELFF
>TRBV19|-|TRBJ2-2
CASSIVSDTGELFF
>TRBV11-1|-|TRBJ2-7
CASSSSTYEQYF
>TRBV11-2|-|TRBJ2-7
CASSLNSRAAISYEQYF
>TRBV20-1|-|TRBJ1-2
CSARIRDPVYGYTF
>TRBV10-3|-|TRBJ2-1
CAISDHGGSYNEQFF
>TRBV10-2|TRBD2|TRBJ2-5
CASSEWLAGTRETQYF
>TRBV29-1|TRBD1|TRBJ2-1
CSVSPPGQRTFF
>TRBV12-3/TRBV12-4|-|TRBJ2-7
CASSLSRSNEQYF
>TRBV2|-|TRBJ2-5
CASSPTRIETQYF
>TRBV27|TRBD2|TRBJ2-5
CASSPLGLASLETQYF
>TRBV12-3/TRBV12-4|-|TRBJ2-1
CASSRSKISYNEQFF
>TRBV9|TRBD2|TRBJ2-1
CASSVGGLAGSSYNEQFF
>TRBV20-1|TRBD2|TRBJ2-3
CSARSGRALYEDTQYF
>TRBV12-3/TRBV12-4|TRBD2|TRBJ2-3
CASSLVRAGNTDTQYF
>TRBV19|-|TRBJ1-6
CASSLGGTPLHF
>TRBV20-1|TRBD2|TRBJ2-1
CSAPNPTSGRRGAYNEQFF
>TRBV27|TRBD1|TRBJ2-5
CASSFGRLGAGQGAQYF
>TRBV24-1|-|TRBJ2-7
CATSDAGDSYEQYF
>TRBV28|TRBD2|TRBJ2-7
CASSFALAIYYSYEQYF
>TRBV7-8|TRBD2|TRBJ2-3
CASSLGASGSSDTQYF
>TRBV7-2|TRBD2|TRBJ2-7
CASSFNGGAGEQYF
>TRBV5-1|-|TRBJ2-3
CASSLEGRGVVDTQYF
>TRBV9|-|TRBJ2-1
CASSVVGRSSYNEQFF
>TRBV29-1|TRBD1|TRBJ2-1
CSVEVPDRGFLNEQFF
>TRBV3-1|-|TRBJ1-2
CASSREINYGYTF
>TRBV6-5|TRBD1|TRBJ2-7
CASSYSTGGWDEQYF
>TRBV6-2/TRBV6-3|TRBD2|TRBJ2-1
CASSSFLAGVVDEQFF
>TRBV4-2|-|TRBJ2-6
CASSQDGPAGYSGANVLTF
>TRBV10-3|TRBD1|TRBJ2-7
CAISEGQGAYEQYF
>TRBV12-3/TRBV12-4|TRBD2|TRBJ2-1
CASRLGLAGNNEQFF
>TRBV7-9|TRBD2|TRBJ2-7
CASSLWTSGPYEQYF
>TRBV27|-|TRBJ2-1
CASSLSPSPTYNEQFF
>TRBV6-2/TRBV6-3|-|TRBJ2-2
CASSYGGGADTGELFF
>TRBV11-2|-|TRBJ2-2
CASSLGAGGELFF
>TRBV12-3/TRBV12-4|-|TRBJ1-5
CASSLRGASNQPQHF
>TRBV20-1|TRBD2|TRBJ2-7
CSATGGIAGVYEQYF
>TRBV7-9|TRBD2|TRBJ2-1
CASGSTGTRVYEQFF
>TRBV12-3/TRBV12-4|TRBD1|TRBJ2-5
CASKGDRGQTQYF
>TRBV20-1|-|TRBJ2-1
CSAPPGKTLGTYNEQFF
>TRBV11-2|-|TRBJ2-3
CASLPTSSRTDTQYF
>TRBV29-1|-|TRBJ2-2
CSVPGLTGELFF
>TRBV12-3/TRBV12-4|-|TRBJ2-3
CASSRTNPIDTQYF
>TRBV4-3|-|TRBJ2-7
CASSQEWTGYEQYF
>TRBV12-3/TRBV12-4|TRBD2|TRBJ2-7
CASSMGSGSSYEQYF
>TRBV7-3|TRBD1|TRBJ2-1
CASTPGTGPSYNEQFF
>TRBV10-3|TRBD2|TRBJ2-5
CATQSGSGGVYPQETQYF
>TRBV20-1|-|TRBJ1-2
CSARQSLEGGYTF
>TRBV24-1|-|TRBJ2-3
CATSDFPDIISTDTQYF
>TRBV6-5|-|TRBJ2-7
CASSYSRYGAYEQYF
>TRBV6-1|TRBD2|TRBJ2-1
CASRGDRSYNEQFF